The present T cell receptor beta chain was sequenced within a study of T cells in Graves' hyperthyroidism and ophthalmopathy. Trimming took off 0 bases at V and 1 base at J, with 2 bases between the two ends. The CDR3 is 13 residues long. Germline CDR1 reads KGHDR; CDR2 reads SFDVKD. There are many counts of this clonotype. Its target is not known. Those with hyperthyroidism were 18 to 65 years old, newly diagnosed, and ill for under 2 months. TCR beta CDR3 regions were amplified from RNA. The TCR CDR3 was amplified in a first-round RT-PCR using the HTBI primer set. Each CDR3 protein gets one entry after TCRdb re-called the multiplex PCR reads with MiXCR. The sample lists over 700,000 distinct CDR3 sequences, under 45% occurring once. General study results and limits: Blood also carried most thyroid clonotypes expanded above 0.001.

The V and J genes are TRBV24-1 and TRBJ1-1; D unclear. The sequence was collected from a woman between 40 and 50 years old with Graves' hyperthyroidism. Sample: blood. CDR3 sequence reads: CATSDLWNTEAFF. The CDR3 DNA reads TGTGCCACCAGTGATTTGTGGAACACTGAAGCTTTCTTT.